This TCR beta chain was found in a study of T cells in tumors after PD-1 blockade. Turning to the study itself: A subset received ongoing vismodegib 150 mg daily alongside anti-PD-1 therapy.

TCRdb keeps only in-frame clones here, not all; method: immunoSEQ multiplex PCR. The sample gives 60,000 to 65,000 clones, 74% of which show up once; approximately 4.5% is in the top ten. J gave up 9 bases and V 6 bases, and 7 bases lay outside the gene matches. This CDR3 has 13 amino acids. In germline, CDR1 is ENHRY, CDR2 SYGVKD. This clone was observed once. This sequence was found in a human donor with basal cell carcinoma. The sample in question was PBMCs, obtained after anti-PD-1 treatment. The chain joins TRBV10-3 to TRBJ2-1, with 8 positions matching TRBD1. The CDR3 loop is CAISEQGAVEQFF. CDR3 DNA sequence: TGTGCCATCAGCGAGCAGGGGGCGGTTGAGCAGTTCTTC.